This TCR beta chain came from a study of T cell clones after liver transplantation. Study summary: Patients counted as tolerant after at least one year off all immunosuppression, enzymes not exceeding twice normal.

The ends lost 3 bases at V and 5 bases at J; junction bases unmatched: 8. The CDR3 loop spans 15 amino acids. From germline, CDR1 is SGHAT and CDR2 FQDESV (reference sequence). This table comes from immunoSEQ multiplex PCR, and its TCRdb copy is limited to in-frame clones, with some not included. The sample includes around 51,000 clones, 70% to 90% of them seen just once. The rearrangement joins TRBV11-1 to TRBJ2-5; TRBD1 aligns across 8 bases. The starting material was CD8+ T cells from blood, obtained 12 months after liver transplant. The receptor was derived from a human patient who received a liver transplant. Some of the T cells might come from the graft donor. CDR3 in amino acids: CASSLTGDETETQYF. The DNA for the CDR3 is TGTGCCAGCAGCTTGACAGGGGATGAAACGGAGACCCAGTACTTC.